This T cell receptor beta chain was identified during a study of shared clonotypes between healthy human individuals. Naive CD8 cells, CD45RO-negative and positively selected for CCR7, excluded terminally differentiated effector memory CD45RA+ cells. There were only Caucasian adults among the donors, and all lived in Nashville, Tennessee. V was trimmed by 5 bases and J by 4 bases, leaving 8 bases between them. Germline loops: CDR1 SGHVS, CDR2 FQNEAQ. The CDR3 runs 12 residues. TCRdb keeps only in-frame clones here, not all; method: immunoSEQ multiplex PCR. Among about 2.1 million clones, 93% were seen once, and the ten largest hold around 1.7%.

Sequencing used naive CD8+ T cells from PBMCs. The TCR sequence derives from a man aged 18 to 29 in good health. Some clones in this sample may be carry-over from other donors' samples. This chain joins TRBV7-8 and TRBJ2-5, with unresolved D. CDR3 sequence (DNA): TGTGCCAGCAGCCGGGTCGGAGAGACCCAGTACTTC. Translated, it gives CASSRVGETQYF. Complete variable domain (other parts from reference TRBV7-8 and TRBJ2-5): GAGVSQSPRYKVAKRGQDVALRCDPISGHVSLFWYQQALGQGPEFLTYFQNEAQLDKSGLPSDRFFAERPEGSVSTLKIQRTQQEDSAVYLCASSRVGETQYFGPGTRLLVL.